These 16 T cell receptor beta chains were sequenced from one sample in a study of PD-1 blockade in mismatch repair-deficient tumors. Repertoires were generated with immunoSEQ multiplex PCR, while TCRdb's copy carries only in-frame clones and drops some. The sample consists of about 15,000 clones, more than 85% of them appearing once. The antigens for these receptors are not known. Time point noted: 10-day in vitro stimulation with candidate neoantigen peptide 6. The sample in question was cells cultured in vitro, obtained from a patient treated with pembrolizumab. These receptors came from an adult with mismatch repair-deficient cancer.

DNA for the CDR3: TGCAGCGTTGAAGATAGACTAGCGTCTGGGTACTACGAGCAGTACTTC. Its protein product is CSVEDRLASGYYEQYF. This chain uses TRBV29-1 with TRBJ2-7; the match to TRBD2 covers 8 bases. V trimming: 0 bases; J trimming: 3 bases; junction bases outside the gene matches: 10. CDR1 and CDR2 (germline): SQVTM, ANQGSEA. There are 16 residues in the CDR3.

CDR3 nucleotide sequence: TGTGCCAGCAGTTTAGATGGTTTCTACTATGGCTACACCTTC. Its protein product is CASSLDGFYYGYTF. The V call is TRBV28, the J call TRBJ1-2; no firm D call. This CDR3 is 14 amino acids long. Germline V gene sequence: CDR1 MDHEN, CDR2 SYDVKM. V was clipped by 2 bases and J by 3 bases, with 10 bases between them.

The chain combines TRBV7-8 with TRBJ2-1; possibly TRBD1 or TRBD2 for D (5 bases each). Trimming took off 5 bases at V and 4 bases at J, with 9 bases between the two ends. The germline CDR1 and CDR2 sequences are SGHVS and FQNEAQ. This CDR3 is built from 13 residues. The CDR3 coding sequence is TGTGCCAGCAGCCCGGGGCAGTACAATGAGCAGTTCTTC. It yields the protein CASSPGQYNEQFF.

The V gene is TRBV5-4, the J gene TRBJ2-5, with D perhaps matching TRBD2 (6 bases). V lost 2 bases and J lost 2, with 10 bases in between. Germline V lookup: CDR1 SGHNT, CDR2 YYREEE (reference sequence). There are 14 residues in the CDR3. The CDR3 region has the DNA TGTGCCAGCAGCTTCGGGAGTAGGCAAGAGACCCAGTACTTC. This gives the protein CASSFGSRQETQYF. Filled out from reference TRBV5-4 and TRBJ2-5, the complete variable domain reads ETGVTQSPTHLIKTRGQQVTLRCSSQSGHNTVSWYQQALGQGPQFIFQYYREEENGRGNFPPRFSGLQFPNYSSELNVNALELDDSALYLCASSFGSRQETQYFGPGTRLLVL.

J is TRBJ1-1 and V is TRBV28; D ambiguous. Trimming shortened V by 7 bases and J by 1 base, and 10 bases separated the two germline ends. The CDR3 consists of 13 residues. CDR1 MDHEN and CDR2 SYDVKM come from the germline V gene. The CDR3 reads CASTYRANTEAFF. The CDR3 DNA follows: TGTGCCAGCACCTACCGGGCGAACACTGAAGCTTTCTTT.

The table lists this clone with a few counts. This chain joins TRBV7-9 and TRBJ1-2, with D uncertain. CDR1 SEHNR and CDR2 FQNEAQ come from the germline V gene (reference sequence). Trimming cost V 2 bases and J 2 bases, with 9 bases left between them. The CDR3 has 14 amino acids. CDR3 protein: CASSLTGFNYGYTF. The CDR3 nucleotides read TGTGCCAGCAGCTTAACCGGGTTCAACTATGGCTACACCTTC.

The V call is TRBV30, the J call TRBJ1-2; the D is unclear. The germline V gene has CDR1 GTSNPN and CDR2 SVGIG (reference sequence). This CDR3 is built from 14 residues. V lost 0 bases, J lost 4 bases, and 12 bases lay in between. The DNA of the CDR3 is TGTGCCTGGAGTGTACCGGGCTTCTTCTATGGCTACACCTTC. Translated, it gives CAWSVPGFFYGYTF.

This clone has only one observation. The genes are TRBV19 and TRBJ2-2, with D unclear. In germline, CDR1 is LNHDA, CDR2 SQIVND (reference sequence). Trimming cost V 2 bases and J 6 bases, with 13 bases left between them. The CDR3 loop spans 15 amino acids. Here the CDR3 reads CASSIFPEFPGELFF. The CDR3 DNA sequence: TGTGCCAGTAGTATATTCCCCGAGTTTCCCGGGGAGCTGTTTTTT.

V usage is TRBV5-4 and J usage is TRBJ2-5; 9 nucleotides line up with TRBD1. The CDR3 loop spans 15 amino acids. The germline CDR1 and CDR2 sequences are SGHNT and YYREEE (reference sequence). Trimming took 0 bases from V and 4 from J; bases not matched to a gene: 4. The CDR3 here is CASSLGGQGVETQYF. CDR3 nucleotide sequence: TGTGCCAGCAGCTTGGGGGGACAGGGTGTAGAGACCCAGTACTTC. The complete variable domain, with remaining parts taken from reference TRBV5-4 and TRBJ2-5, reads ETGVTQSPTHLIKTRGQQVTLRCSSQSGHNTVSWYQQALGQGPQFIFQYYREEENGRGNFPPRFSGLQFPNYSSELNVNALELDDSALYLCASSLGGQGVETQYFGPGTRLLVL.

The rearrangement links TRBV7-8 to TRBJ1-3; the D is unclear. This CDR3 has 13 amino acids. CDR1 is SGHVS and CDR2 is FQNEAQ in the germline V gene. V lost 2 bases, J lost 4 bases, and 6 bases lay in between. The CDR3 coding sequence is TGTGCCAGCAGCTTAATCCAGGGAAACACCATATATTTT. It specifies CASSLIQGNTIYF.

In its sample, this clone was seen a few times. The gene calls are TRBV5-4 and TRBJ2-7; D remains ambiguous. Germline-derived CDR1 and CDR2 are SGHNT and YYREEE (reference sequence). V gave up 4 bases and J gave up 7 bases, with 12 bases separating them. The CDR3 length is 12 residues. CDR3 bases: TGTGCCAGCAGCCCCCTGGGTGGGGAGCAGTACTTC. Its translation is CASSPLGGEQYF.

As DNA, the CDR3 is TGTGCCAGCAGTGAACAGGGGTATGGCTACACCTTC. This codes for CASSEQGYGYTF. This sequence joins TRBV6-1 and TRBJ1-2; D is perhaps TRBD1 (6 bases). V lost 2 bases, J lost 5 bases, and 6 bases lay in between. The CDR3 covers 12 residues. Germline V CDR1 and CDR2: MNHNS, SASEGT.

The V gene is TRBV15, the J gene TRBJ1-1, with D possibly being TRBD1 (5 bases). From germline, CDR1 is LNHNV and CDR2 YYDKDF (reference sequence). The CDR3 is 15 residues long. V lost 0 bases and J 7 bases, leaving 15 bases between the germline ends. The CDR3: CATSRDRLLRGEAFF. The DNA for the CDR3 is TGTGCCACCAGCAGAGATCGGCTACTAAGGGGTGAAGCTTTCTTT.

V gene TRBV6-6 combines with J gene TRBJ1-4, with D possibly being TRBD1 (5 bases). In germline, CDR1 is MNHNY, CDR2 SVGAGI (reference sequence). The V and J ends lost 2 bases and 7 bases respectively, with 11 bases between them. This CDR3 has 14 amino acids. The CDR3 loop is CASSYGGSGEKLFF. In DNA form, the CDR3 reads TGTGCCAGCAGTTACGGGGGGAGCGGTGAAAAACTGTTTTTT.

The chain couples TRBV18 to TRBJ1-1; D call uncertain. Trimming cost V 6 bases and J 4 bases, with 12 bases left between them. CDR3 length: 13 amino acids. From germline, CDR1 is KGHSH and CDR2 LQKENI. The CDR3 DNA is TGTGCCAGCTCCCGAGAGGAGGGCACTGAAGCTTTCTTT. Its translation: CASSREEGTEAFF.

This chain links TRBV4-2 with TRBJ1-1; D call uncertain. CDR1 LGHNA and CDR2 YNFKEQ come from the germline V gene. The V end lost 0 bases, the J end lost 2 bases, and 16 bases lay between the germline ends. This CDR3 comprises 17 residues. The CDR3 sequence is CASSQDWRGSLNTEAFF. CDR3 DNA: TGTGCCAGCAGCCAAGATTGGCGAGGGAGTTTAAACACTGAAGCTTTCTTT.